The clone carrying this T cell receptor beta chain has just one count. As yet, its antigen is unknown. The junction had 11 bases not matched to a gene; V was cut back by 6 bases and J by 3 bases. The CDR3 has 15 amino acids. Germline CDR1 and CDR2: MNHEY and SVGAGI. Some clones are missing from TCRdb's copy, which holds only in-frame ones; the method was immunoSEQ multiplex PCR. The sample records more than 2,000,000 clones, approximately 93% being singletons. These data belong to a study of shared clonotypes between healthy human individuals. Study-wide results and limits: Donor scarcity curtailed the genetic and exposure-history diversity represented herein.

The specimen was naive CD4+ T cells from PBMCs. Subset denoted: CD45RA+ positively selected. The sequence was obtained from a young man in good health. Some clones in this sample may be carry-over from other donors' samples. The rearrangement uses TRBV6-5 and TRBJ2-7; TRBD2 agrees at 7 bases. CDR3 protein: CASRSPFAGVYEQYF. The CDR3 DNA reads as TGTGCCAGCAGGTCACCCTTTGCGGGAGTCTACGAGCAGTACTTC.